These T cell receptor beta chains were read from a single sample in a study of T cell responses to AZD1222 COVID-19 vaccine. The repertoire was sequenced with immunoSEQ multiplex PCR; TCRdb's copy has only in-frame clones and lacks some. This table holds around 190,000 clones, roughly 88% found once. Source: peripheral blood, taken 28 days after the second AZD1222 dose. These receptors came from an adult who received the AZD1222 COVID-19 vaccine. Both conserved end residues are part of each CDR3. D genes are given only for firm matches. Rows may omit the clone size; those that give it use once, few, many or a size class.

j_gene | d_gene | abundance | v_gene | CDR3nt | CDR3aa
TRBJ1-1 | TRBD1 | few | TRBV9 | TGTGCCAGCAGCGTAGCCGGGACAGGGGGAACGACGTTCACTGAAGCTTTCTTT | CASSVAGTGGTTFTEAFF
TRBJ2-3 | NA | NA | TRBV11-1 | TGTGCCAGCAGCCGGGCCTGGGTCGCAGATACGCAGTATTTT | CASSRAWVADTQYF
TRBJ1-5 | NA | NA | TRBV10-2 | TGCGCCAGCAGGGGGGGCTGGGATCAGCCCCAGCATTTT | CASRGGWDQPQHF
TRBJ1-2 | TRBD1 | NA | TRBV2 | TGTGCCAGCAAGGAGACAGGGAGTGGCTACACCTTC | CASKETGSGYTF
TRBJ2-1 | TRBD1 | NA | TRBV10-3 | TGTGCCATCAGTGAGTCAACAGGGGGCACTAGTGAGCAGTTCTTC | CAISESTGGTSEQFF
TRBJ1-2 | TRBD1 | NA | TRBV25-1 | TGTGCCAGCAGTGGAGGGACAGGGGGAAGAAGAGGCGGCTACACCTTC | CASSGGTGGRRGGYTF
TRBJ2-2 | NA | NA | TRBV6-5 | TGTGCCAGCAGGGCGAACCTCGAGTCCGGGGAGCTGTTTTTT | CASRANLESGELFF
TRBJ2-1 | NA | few | TRBV12-3/TRBV12-4 | TGTGCCAGCAGTTTTCCCTACAATGAGCAGTTCTTC | CASSFPYNEQFF
TRBJ2-3 | TRBD2 | NA | TRBV2 | TGTGCCAGCAAGGGGAACCAGCGGGGGGGGTTCACAGATACGCAGTATTTT | CASKGNQRGGFTDTQYF
TRBJ2-3 | TRBD1 | once | TRBV10-3 | TGTGCCATCATGTCAGGGACAGCTAGCACAGATACGCAGTATTTT | CAIMSGTASTDTQYF
TRBJ2-5 | NA | NA | TRBV20-1 | TGCAGTGCTAGTGGCAAAGAGACCCAGTACTTC | CSASGKETQYF
TRBJ1-2 | TRBD1 | NA | TRBV2 | TGTGCCAGCAATACCGACAGGGGATATGGCTACACCTTC | CASNTDRGYGYTF
TRBJ2-2 | NA | NA | TRBV3-1/TRBV3-2 | TGTGCCAGCAGCCAAGACCGGAACGGGGAGCTGTTTTTT | CASSQDRNGELFF
TRBJ2-5 | NA | NA | TRBV7-2 | TGTGCCAGCAGCTTAGAGGCCGCAGGGCGTGAGACCCAGTACTTC | CASSLEAAGRETQYF
TRBJ1-1 | TRBD1 | few | TRBV30 | TGTGCCTGGCAGGGGGAAAGGGACACTGAAGCTTTCTTT | CAWQGERDTEAFF
TRBJ1-2 | NA | NA | TRBV4-1 | TGCGCCAGCAGCCGTCCCCCCCCTAACTATGGCTACACCTTC | CASSRPPPNYGYTF
TRBJ1-5 | NA | NA | TRBV7-2 | TGTGCCAGCAGCCCCGCCGGTGGACCTAGCAATCAGCCCCAGCATTTT | CASSPAGGPSNQPQHF
TRBJ2-2 | NA | NA | TRBV6-5 | TGTGCCAGCAGTTACTCGCCGAATCAGGGGGAGCTGTTTTTT | CASSYSPNQGELFF
TRBJ1-2 | NA | NA | TRBV10-2 | TGCGCCAGCAGTGAGGGTAGCTATGGCTACACCTTC | CASSEGSYGYTF
TRBJ1-2 | NA | few | TRBV11-2 | TGTGCCAGCAGCTTAACAGGCCAGAGTGGCTACACCTTC | CASSLTGQSGYTF
TRBJ2-5 | TRBD2 | once | TRBV29-1 | TGCAGCGTTGGTGGGGCGGGGGTAGAGACCCAGTACTTC | CSVGGAGVETQYF
TRBJ2-1 | NA | NA | TRBV11-3 | TGTGCCAGCAGCCTCTCCTACAATGAGCAGTTCTTC | CASSLSYNEQFF
TRBJ1-6 | NA | NA | TRBV7-2 | TGTGCCAGCAGCCAACAGGGTTTGAGAACAAATTCACCCCTCCACTTT | CASSQQGLRTNSPLHF
TRBJ1-3 | NA | NA | TRBV18 | TGTGCCAGCTCCGAAGGGCCCACCTCTGGAAACACCATATATTTT | CASSEGPTSGNTIYF
TRBJ2-2 | TRBD2 | NA | TRBV27 | TGTGCCAGCAGTCGGCTAGCGGCCAATACCGGGGAGCTGTTTTTT | CASSRLAANTGELFF
TRBJ1-1 | NA | NA | TRBV2 | TGTGCCAGCAGTGGGCAGGGGATTGAAGCTTTCTTT | CASSGQGIEAFF
TRBJ2-7 | NA | NA | TRBV3-1/TRBV3-2 | TGTGCCAGCAGCCAAGAACCAGGTTTCGGGGAGCAGTACTTC | CASSQEPGFGEQYF
TRBJ1-6 | NA | NA | TRBV2 | TGTGCCAGCAGTGATGACCATAATTCACCCCTCCACTTT | CASSDDHNSPLHF
TRBJ2-2 | TRBD1 | NA | TRBV7-8 | TGTGCCAGCAGGTCATCAGGGGGCGGCGGCACCGGGGAGCTGTTTTTT | CASRSSGGGGTGELFF
TRBJ1-3 | NA | NA | TRBV3-1/TRBV3-2 | TGTGCCAGCAGCCAATTACGGGGGCCTGGAAACACCATATATTTT | CASSQLRGPGNTIYF
TRBJ2-6 | TRBD1 | NA | TRBV5-6 | TGTGCCAGCAGCACCGTGGGACAGACGTTTGGGGCCAACGTCCTGACTTTC | CASSTVGQTFGANVLTF
TRBJ1-2 | TRBD1 | NA | TRBV4-1 | TGCGCCAGCAGCCAAGAGGTAACAGGGGTGTCGGGCTACACCTTC | CASSQEVTGVSGYTF
TRBJ2-1 | NA | NA | TRBV13 | TGTGCCAGCAGCTTAGAGGCCGGACAAAATGAGCAGTTCTTC | CASSLEAGQNEQFF
TRBJ2-1 | NA | once | TRBV5-1 | TGCGCCAGCAGCTTAGAATCCGGGATAGTCGGCAATGAGCAGTTCTTC | CASSLESGIVGNEQFF
TRBJ2-1 | TRBD2 | NA | TRBV4-2 | TGTGCCAGCAGCCCCAACGGGGGGACTAACTACAATGAGCAGTTCTTC | CASSPNGGTNYNEQFF
TRBJ2-1 | TRBD2 | NA | TRBV11-3 | TGTGCCAGCAGCTTCCTTACTAGCGGCCGGCAGTTCTTC | CASSFLTSGRQFF
TRBJ2-7 | TRBD1 | NA | TRBV19 | TGTGCCAGTAGTATTTCACCCGGGACAGGGAGCTACGAGCAGTACTTC | CASSISPGTGSYEQYF
TRBJ1-4 | NA | NA | TRBV5-4 | TGTGCCAGCAGCTTGGGACAGGACAACGAAAAACTGTTTTTT | CASSLGQDNEKLFF
TRBJ2-1 | NA | once | TRBV11-3 | TGTGCCAGCAGCGACCGATTGGGCCGGAACAATGAGCAGTTCTTC | CASSDRLGRNNEQFF
TRBJ2-2 | NA | NA | TRBV9 | TGTGCCAGCAGCGTAGACCCTCTGTCAAGGGACACCGGGGAGCTGTTTTTT | CASSVDPLSRDTGELFF
TRBJ1-6 | TRBD1 | NA | TRBV11-2 | TGTGCCAGCAGCTTAGAGGGGGACAGCCGTAATTCACCCCTCCACTTT | CASSLEGDSRNSPLHF
TRBJ1-1 | NA | NA | TRBV7-2 | TGTGCCAGCAGCTTCGGCAGGGGCCCTAACACTGAAGCTTTCTTT | CASSFGRGPNTEAFF
TRBJ1-5 | NA | NA | TRBV4-2 | TGTGCCAGCAGCCAAGAGGCCAGCTTTTCCTATCAGCCCCAGCATTTT | CASSQEASFSYQPQHF
TRBJ2-3 | NA | NA | TRBV30 | TGTGCCTGGAGTGCGACACAGCGAGGGTCAGATACGCAGTATTTT | CAWSATQRGSDTQYF
TRBJ1-3 | NA | NA | TRBV11-2 | TGTGCCAGCAGCTTAGGGGGAAACACCATATATTTT | CASSLGGNTIYF
TRBJ1-3 | NA | NA | TRBV18 | TGTGCCAGCTCACTGTTGGGAAAGGCTGGAAACACCATATATTTT | CASSLLGKAGNTIYF
TRBJ1-1 | NA | NA | TRBV7-9 | TGTGCCAGCTCTTTTGAGGACCGTGAAGCTTTCTTT | CASSFEDREAFF
TRBJ1-2 | NA | NA | TRBV5-1 | TGCGCCAGCAGCTTGGGGACTGGCGCTAACTATGGCTACACCTTC | CASSLGTGANYGYTF
TRBJ2-7 | NA | NA | TRBV6-1 | TGTGCCAGCAGTGAAGTAGTTAGGGGCTACGAGCAGTACTTC | CASSEVVRGYEQYF
TRBJ2-2 | NA | NA | TRBV3-1/TRBV3-2 | TGTGCCAGCAGCCAAGGTCTAGCCGCCACCGGGGAGCTGTTTTTT | CASSQGLAATGELFF
TRBJ2-5 | TRBD2 | NA | TRBV5-1 | TGCGCCAGCAGCTTGGGACAGCGGGGGGGCACCGAGACCCAGTACTTC | CASSLGQRGGTETQYF
TRBJ1-4 | NA | NA | TRBV5-4 | TGTGCCAGCAGCTTGAAGGGGGTTGCAACTAATGAAAAACTGTTTTTT | CASSLKGVATNEKLFF
TRBJ2-7 | TRBD2 | once | TRBV9 | TGTGCCAGCAGCGTAGAAACTAGCGGTTCGAGTGAGCAGTACTTC | CASSVETSGSSEQYF